This T cell receptor (beta chain) comes out of a study of T cells expressing NK-cell markers. The CDR3 is 16 residues long. Germline lookup yields CDR1 MNHEY and CDR2 SVGAGI. With the 5' RACE reads reprocessed, TCRdb shows one record per CDR3 protein and no DNA. Recorded here are about 150,000 distinct CDR3 sequences; the top ten clones represent 37%. This receptor was obtained from a woman aged 50 to 60 in good health. Sequencing was carried out using blood T cells: a sorted CD56 or NKG2C T cell subset, CD4+ or CD8+ T cells, or bulk PBMC T cells (not recorded which). The chain is built from TRBV6-5 and TRBJ1-6; TCRdb picks TRBD1, but there is no DNA to check that call. This CDR3 reads CASSSPGQGLGSPLHF.